This is a list of T cell receptor beta chains from one sample in a study of lymphopenia after photon versus proton radiotherapy. Produced via immunoSEQ multiplex PCR; TCRdb's table is partial and in-frame only. In the table there are tens of thousands of clones, about 80% of which are singletons. The sample consisted of peripheral blood, taken from a patient treated with proton-based radiotherapy. Receptors originate from a woman aged 70-85 years with pancreatic cancer. CDR3s include the opening cysteine and the closing phenylalanine or tryptophan. The order of the fields is CDR3 DNA, CDR3 protein, D gene, V gene, clone size, J gene. A D gene is named only where the DNA matches it firmly. The size field is filled for only some rows; it gives once, few, many or a size class.

CDR3 DNA: TGCGCCAGCAGTCAAGGTATGAAACCCCTCCACTTT
CDR3 protein: CASSQGMKPLHF
D gene: .
V gene: TRBV23-1
clone size: few
J gene: TRBJ1-6

CDR3 DNA: TGTGCCAGCAGCCCCCCCGGGACAGGGATCGCCCCTGAAGCTTTCTTT
CDR3 protein: CASSPPGTGIAPEAFF
D gene: TRBD1
V gene: TRBV5-5
clone size: .
J gene: TRBJ1-1

CDR3 DNA: TGTGCCAGCAGCTTACCCACCGGGGGGGAGACCCAGTACTTC
CDR3 protein: CASSLPTGGETQYF
D gene: TRBD2
V gene: TRBV7-2
clone size: .
J gene: TRBJ2-5

CDR3 DNA: TGTGCCAGCAGTCCCTCACGGGGGAACACCGGGGAGCTGTTTTTT
CDR3 protein: CASSPSRGNTGELFF
D gene: .
V gene: TRBV27
clone size: .
J gene: TRBJ2-2

CDR3 DNA: TGCGCCAGCAGCCAGGACATCGTCTATTCCTACGAGCAGTACTTC
CDR3 protein: CASSQDIVYSYEQYF
D gene: .
V gene: TRBV5-1
clone size: .
J gene: TRBJ2-7

CDR3 DNA: TGTGCCTGGAGTGTAAGTAGGGCGGGCGATTCACCCCTCCACTTT
CDR3 protein: CAWSVSRAGDSPLHF
D gene: .
V gene: TRBV30
clone size: .
J gene: TRBJ1-6

CDR3 DNA: TGTGCCAGCAGTTACCAGGGGTCTGGGGCCAACGTCCTGACTTTC
CDR3 protein: CASSYQGSGANVLTF
D gene: .
V gene: TRBV6-5
clone size: .
J gene: TRBJ2-6

CDR3 DNA: TGTGCCAGCAGCTTAGGAATGGCTCGGACCTACGAGCAGTACTTC
CDR3 protein: CASSLGMARTYEQYF
D gene: .
V gene: TRBV7-2
clone size: .
J gene: TRBJ2-7

CDR3 DNA: TGTGCCAGCAGTTCCTCGTCGGGGGGCCTTCGTTTTGGAAACACCATATATTTT
CDR3 protein: CASSSSSGGLRFGNTIYF
D gene: .
V gene: TRBV28
clone size: .
J gene: TRBJ1-3

CDR3 DNA: TGTGCCAGCAGCGTACCCCCAGGGGGTGAACACAATGAGCAGTTCTTC
CDR3 protein: CASSVPPGGEHNEQFF
D gene: TRBD1
V gene: TRBV9
clone size: .
J gene: TRBJ2-1

CDR3 DNA: TGTGCCAGCAGTTTAGCGGGGTTTGGGGGCTACACCTTC
CDR3 protein: CASSLAGFGGYTF
D gene: .
V gene: TRBV28
clone size: .
J gene: TRBJ1-2

CDR3 DNA: TGTGCCAGCAGTTTGCGCAGGCCAATCCAAGAGACCCAGTACTTC
CDR3 protein: CASSLRRPIQETQYF
D gene: .
V gene: TRBV28
clone size: .
J gene: TRBJ2-5

CDR3 DNA: TGTGCCAGCAGTCCCCTAGGACAGGGGAAAGAGACCCAGTACTTC
CDR3 protein: CASSPLGQGKETQYF
D gene: TRBD1
V gene: TRBV28
clone size: .
J gene: TRBJ2-5

CDR3 DNA: TGTGCCAGCAGCAACCAACTAGCGGGGGGGGCAGATACGCAGTATTTT
CDR3 protein: CASSNQLAGGADTQYF
D gene: TRBD2
V gene: TRBV7-6
clone size: few
J gene: TRBJ2-3

CDR3 DNA: TGTGCCAGCAGCCGAACAGAGACTAACTCCTACAATGAGCAGTTCTTC
CDR3 protein: CASSRTETNSYNEQFF
D gene: .
V gene: TRBV21-1
clone size: .
J gene: TRBJ2-1

CDR3 DNA: TGTGCCAGCAGCTCCCCCGCAAATGGGGCCCCGCTCACCGGCTATGGCTACACCTTC
CDR3 protein: CASSSPANGAPLTGYGYTF
D gene: .
V gene: TRBV28
clone size: .
J gene: TRBJ1-2

CDR3 DNA: TGTGCCAGTAAAAGGGAGGGATCCGATACGCAGTATTTT
CDR3 protein: CASKREGSDTQYF
D gene: TRBD2
V gene: TRBV19
clone size: .
J gene: TRBJ2-3

CDR3 DNA: TGTGCCAGCTCACCACAGGGACAGGTCTTCGGATCTAACTATGGCTACACCTTC
CDR3 protein: CASSPQGQVFGSNYGYTF
D gene: TRBD1
V gene: TRBV18
clone size: once
J gene: TRBJ1-2

CDR3 DNA: TGCGCCAGCAGCCCCACGACGGCAAGCTCCTATAATTCACCCCTCCACTTT
CDR3 protein: CASSPTTASSYNSPLHF
D gene: .
V gene: TRBV5-1
clone size: .
J gene: TRBJ1-6

CDR3 DNA: TGTGCCAGAAGCTTGTGCAGGGATCATGACGAGCAGTACTTC
CDR3 protein: CARSLCRDHDEQYF
D gene: .
V gene: TRBV5-3
clone size: once
J gene: TRBJ2-7

CDR3 DNA: TGTGCCATCAGTGAGCCGGACAGGGCATATGGCTACACCTTC
CDR3 protein: CAISEPDRAYGYTF
D gene: TRBD1
V gene: TRBV10-3
clone size: .
J gene: TRBJ1-2

CDR3 DNA: TGTGCCAGCAGTACCTCCGGGACAGGTTCCTACGAGCAGTACTTC
CDR3 protein: CASSTSGTGSYEQYF
D gene: TRBD1
V gene: TRBV28
clone size: .
J gene: TRBJ2-7

CDR3 DNA: TGTGCCAGCAGCCATACCCCCCGGGAGACCGAAAATGAGCAGTTCTTC
CDR3 protein: CASSHTPRETENEQFF
D gene: .
V gene: TRBV5-4
clone size: .
J gene: TRBJ2-1

CDR3 DNA: TGTGCCAGCAGGACGGGACAGGGGGGTCAGGGCTACACCTTC
CDR3 protein: CASRTGQGGQGYTF
D gene: TRBD1
V gene: TRBV28
clone size: medium-sized
J gene: TRBJ1-2

CDR3 DNA: TGTGCCAGCAGTGAAGATCGTAGCTCCTACGAGCAGTACTTC
CDR3 protein: CASSEDRSSYEQYF
D gene: .
V gene: TRBV2
clone size: .
J gene: TRBJ2-7

CDR3 DNA: TGTGCCAGCAGTGACTGGATCGGATCGGAGGCATACAATGAGCAGTTCTTC
CDR3 protein: CASSDWIGSEAYNEQFF
D gene: .
V gene: TRBV6-4
clone size: .
J gene: TRBJ2-1

CDR3 DNA: TGTGCCAGCAGCGAGCCAAATTGGACTAGCGGGAATTTGGGGGAGCTGTTTTTT
CDR3 protein: CASSEPNWTSGNLGELFF
D gene: TRBD2
V gene: TRBV9
clone size: .
J gene: TRBJ2-2

CDR3 DNA: TGTGCCAGCAGTCTCGCCGGGACCACGACCGGGGAGCTGTTTTTT
CDR3 protein: CASSLAGTTTGELFF
D gene: .
V gene: TRBV28
clone size: few
J gene: TRBJ2-2

CDR3 DNA: TGTGCCAGCAGCCTGGGACCCCGGACAGCTTTCTTT
CDR3 protein: CASSLGPRTAFF
D gene: .
V gene: TRBV11-3
clone size: .
J gene: TRBJ1-1

CDR3 DNA: TGTGCCGTGGGGGGTTCGAACACTGAAGCTTTCTTT
CDR3 protein: CAVGGSNTEAFF
D gene: .
V gene: TRBV11-3
clone size: .
J gene: TRBJ1-1